Sequencing of this T cell receptor (beta chain) was carried out in a study of T cell responses to AZD1222 COVID-19 vaccine. For the study at large: Pooled in the analysis were second doses at about 4 or about 12 weeks. General observations from the study: Vaccine-related CD4 TCRs covered spike, predominating at 160-218 and 743-854. Spike-specific TCR repertoires showed rising breadth and depth after two AZD1222 doses.

The trim removed 2 bases at V and 7 bases at J, leaving 7 bases unmatched. CDR1 MNHEY and CDR2 SMNVEV come from the germline V gene (reference sequence). The CDR3 loop spans 14 amino acids. Comment on this clone: Its antigen is unidentified.

TCRdb keeps only in-frame clones here, not all; method: immunoSEQ multiplex PCR. The sample lists about 68,000 clones, roughly 89% seen once, with over 2% in the top ten. The chain employs TRBV27 and TRBJ2-5, with 7 nucleotides matching TRBD1. Sample: peripheral blood, taken on day 0 of AZD1222 vaccination. The TCR comes from an adult in good health. The CDR3 coding sequence is TGTGCCAGCAGTTTAATACAGGGGTACGGGACCCAGTACTTC. It yields the protein CASSLIQGYGTQYF.